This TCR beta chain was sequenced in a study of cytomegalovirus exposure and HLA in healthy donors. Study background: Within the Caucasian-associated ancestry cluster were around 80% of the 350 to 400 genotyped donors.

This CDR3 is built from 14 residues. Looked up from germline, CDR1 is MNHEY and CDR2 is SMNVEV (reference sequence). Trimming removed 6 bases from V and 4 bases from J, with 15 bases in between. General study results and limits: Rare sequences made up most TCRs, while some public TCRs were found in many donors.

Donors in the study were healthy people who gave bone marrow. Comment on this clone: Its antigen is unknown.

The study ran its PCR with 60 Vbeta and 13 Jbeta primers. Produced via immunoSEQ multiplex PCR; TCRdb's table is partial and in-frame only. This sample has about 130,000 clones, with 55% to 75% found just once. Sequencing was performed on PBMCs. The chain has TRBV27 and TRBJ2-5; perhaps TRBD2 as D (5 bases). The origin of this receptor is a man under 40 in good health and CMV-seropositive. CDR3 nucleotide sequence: TGTGCCAGCAGGACTACAGCCAAGGGAGAGACCCAGTACTTC. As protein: CASRTTAKGETQYF.